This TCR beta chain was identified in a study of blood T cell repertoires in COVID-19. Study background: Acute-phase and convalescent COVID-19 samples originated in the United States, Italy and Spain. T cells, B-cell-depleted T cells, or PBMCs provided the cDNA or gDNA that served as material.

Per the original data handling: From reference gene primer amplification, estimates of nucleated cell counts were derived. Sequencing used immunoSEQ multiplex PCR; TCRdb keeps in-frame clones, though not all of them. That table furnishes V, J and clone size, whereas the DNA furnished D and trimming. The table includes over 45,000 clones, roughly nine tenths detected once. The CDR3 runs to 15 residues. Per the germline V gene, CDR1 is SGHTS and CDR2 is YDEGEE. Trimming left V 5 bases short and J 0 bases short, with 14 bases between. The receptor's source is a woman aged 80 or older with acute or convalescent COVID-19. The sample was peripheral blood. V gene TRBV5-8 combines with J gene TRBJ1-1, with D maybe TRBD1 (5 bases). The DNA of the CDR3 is TGTGCCAGCAGGGTGGACACCCTTATGAACACTGAAGCTTTCTTT. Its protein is CASRVDTLMNTEAFF. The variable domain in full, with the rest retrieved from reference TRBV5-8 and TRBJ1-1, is EAGVTQSPTHLIKTRGQQATLRCSPISGHTSVYWYQQALGLGLQFLLWYDEGEERNRGNFPPRFSGRQFPNYSSELNVNALELEDSALYLCASRVDTLMNTEAFFGQGTRLTVV.